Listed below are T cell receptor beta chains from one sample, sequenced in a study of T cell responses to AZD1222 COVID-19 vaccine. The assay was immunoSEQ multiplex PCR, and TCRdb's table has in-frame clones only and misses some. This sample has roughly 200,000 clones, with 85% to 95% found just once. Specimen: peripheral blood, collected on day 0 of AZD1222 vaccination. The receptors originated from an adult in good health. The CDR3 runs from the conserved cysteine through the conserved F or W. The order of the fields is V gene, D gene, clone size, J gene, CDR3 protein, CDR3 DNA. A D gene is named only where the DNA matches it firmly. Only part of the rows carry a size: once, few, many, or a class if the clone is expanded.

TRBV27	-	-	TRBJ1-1	CASSPADRSVEAFF	TGTGCCAGCAGTCCCGCGGACAGAAGTGTCGAGGCTTTCTTT
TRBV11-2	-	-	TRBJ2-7	CASSLDPGQSYEQYF	TGTGCCAGCAGCTTAGATCCCGGACAGTCCTACGAGCAGTACTTC
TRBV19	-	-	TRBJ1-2	CASSIWEGNYGYTF	TGTGCCAGTAGTATTTGGGAGGGGAACTATGGCTACACCTTC
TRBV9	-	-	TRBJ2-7	CASSVSGVSYEQYF	TGTGCCAGCAGCGTATCGGGAGTCTCCTACGAGCAGTACTTC
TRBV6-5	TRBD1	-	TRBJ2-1	CACETGGTNNEQFF	TGTGCCTGCGAGACAGGGGGCACGAACAATGAGCAGTTCTTC
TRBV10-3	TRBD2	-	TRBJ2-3	CAISESIAGRDTQYF	TGTGCCATCAGTGAGTCGATAGCGGGTCGGGATACGCAGTATTTT
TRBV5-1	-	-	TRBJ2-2	CASTTSGQITGELFF	TGCGCCAGCACTACCTCGGGACAAATCACCGGGGAGCTGTTTTTT
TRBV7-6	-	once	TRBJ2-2	CASSPAVPGELFF	TGTGCCAGCAGTCCGGCGGTCCCCGGGGAGCTGTTTTTT
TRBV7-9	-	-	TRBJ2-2	CASSFGGTGELFF	TGTGCCAGCAGCTTCGGGGGAACCGGGGAGCTGTTTTTT
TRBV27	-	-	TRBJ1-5	CASSLKGRAYSNQPQHF	TGTGCCAGCAGTTTAAAAGGCAGGGCCTATAGCAATCAGCCCCAGCATTTT
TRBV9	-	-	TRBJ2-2	CASSVQGSGSGELFF	TGTGCCAGCAGCGTACAGGGCAGCGGGTCCGGGGAGCTGTTTTTT
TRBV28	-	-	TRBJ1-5	CASNYIYSNQPQHF	TGTGCCAGTAATTACATCTATAGCAATCAGCCCCAGCATTTT
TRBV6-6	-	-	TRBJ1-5	CASSYRESNQPQHF	TGTGCCAGCAGTTACAGGGAGAGCAATCAGCCCCAGCATTTT
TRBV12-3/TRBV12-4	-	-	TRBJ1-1	CASSRGSSEAFF	TGTGCCAGCAGCCGAGGGTCTAGTGAAGCTTTCTTT
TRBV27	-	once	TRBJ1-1	CASSLSWGGAEAFF	TGTGCCAGCAGTTTATCATGGGGAGGGGCTGAAGCTTTCTTT
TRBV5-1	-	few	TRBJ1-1	CASSLKAGMNTEAFF	TGCGCCAGCAGCTTGAAGGCAGGGATGAACACTGAAGCTTTCTTT
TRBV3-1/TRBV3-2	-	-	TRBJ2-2	CASRYINTGELFF	TGTGCCAGCAGATACATTAACACCGGGGAGCTGTTTTTT
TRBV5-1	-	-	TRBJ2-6	CASSLGPGSSGANVLTF	TGCGCCAGCAGCTTGGGCCCAGGGTCCTCTGGGGCCAACGTCCTGACTTTC
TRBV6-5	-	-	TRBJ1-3	CASSYNVPGSGNTIYF	TGTGCCAGCAGTTACAACGTGCCCGGGTCTGGAAACACCATATATTTT
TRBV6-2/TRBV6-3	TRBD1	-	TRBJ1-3	CASSTPRDRRRSSGNTIYF	TGTGCCAGCAGTACCCCCCGGGACAGGAGACGATCCTCTGGAAACACCATATATTTT
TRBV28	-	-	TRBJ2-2	CASARNYGVPVGELFF	TGTGCCAGCGCACGAAACTACGGGGTACCGGTGGGGGAGCTGTTTTTT
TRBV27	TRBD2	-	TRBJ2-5	CASQAGVQETQYF	TGTGCCAGCCAAGCGGGGGTACAAGAGACCCAGTACTTC
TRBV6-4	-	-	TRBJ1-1	CASSGGRAEAFF	TGTGCCAGCAGTGGGGGACGCGCTGAAGCTTTCTTT
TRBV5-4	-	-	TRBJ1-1	CASSLQGGTEAFF	TGTGCCAGCAGCTTACAGGGAGGAACTGAAGCTTTCTTT
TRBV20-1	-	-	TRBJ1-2	CSASVQPNYGYTF	TGCAGTGCTAGTGTGCAGCCTAACTATGGCTACACCTTC
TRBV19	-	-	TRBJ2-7	CASSISGREQYF	TGTGCCAGTAGTATATCGGGACGCGAGCAGTACTTC
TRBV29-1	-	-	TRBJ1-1	CSVGTLEAFF	TGCAGCGTGGGGACACTCGAAGCTTTCTTT
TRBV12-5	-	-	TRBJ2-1	CASGPSGNEQFF	TGTGCTAGTGGTCCCAGCGGCAATGAGCAGTTCTTC
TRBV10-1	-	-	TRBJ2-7	CASSGTVGQYF	TGCGCCAGCAGTGGAACAGTTGGGCAGTACTTC
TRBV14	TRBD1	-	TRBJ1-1	CASSRNRGTSEAFF	TGTGCCAGCAGCCGCAACAGGGGGACCTCTGAAGCTTTCTTT
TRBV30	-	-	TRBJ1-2	CAWRGVGANYGYTF	TGTGCCTGGAGGGGGGTTGGGGCTAACTATGGCTACACCTTC
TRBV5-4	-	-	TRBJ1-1	CASSLGQNLPNTEAFF	TGTGCCAGCAGCTTGGGACAGAACCTCCCAAACACTGAAGCTTTCTTT
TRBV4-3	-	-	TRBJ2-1	CASSHVSSSYNEQFF	TGCGCCAGCAGCCACGTGTCAAGCTCCTACAATGAGCAGTTCTTC
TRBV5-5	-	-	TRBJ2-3	CASSVRASDTQYF	TGTGCCAGCAGTGTCAGGGCTTCAGATACGCAGTATTTT
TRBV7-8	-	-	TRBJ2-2	CASRLDFSNTGELFF	TGTGCCAGCAGACTGGACTTTAGTAACACCGGGGAGCTGTTTTTT
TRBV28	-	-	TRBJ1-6	CASSLLNSPLHF	TGTGCCAGCAGTCTCCTTAATTCACCCCTCCACTTT
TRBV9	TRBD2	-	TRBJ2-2	CASGRTSGGTGELFF	TGTGCCAGCGGAAGGACTAGCGGGGGTACCGGGGAGCTGTTTTTT
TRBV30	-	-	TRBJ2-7	CAWRETGAYEQYF	TGTGCCTGGAGAGAGACAGGAGCCTACGAGCAGTACTTC
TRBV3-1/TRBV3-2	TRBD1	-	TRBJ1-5	CASSQDRQGAENQPQHF	TGTGCCAGCAGCCAAGATCGGCAGGGGGCAGAGAATCAGCCCCAGCATTTT
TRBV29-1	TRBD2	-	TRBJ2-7	CSITSGALYEQYF	TGCAGTATTACTAGCGGGGCCCTATACGAGCAGTACTTC
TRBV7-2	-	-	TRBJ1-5	CASSLQSNQPQHF	TGTGCCAGCAGCCTACAGTCTAATCAGCCCCAGCATTTT
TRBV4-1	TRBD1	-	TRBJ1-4	CASSIGQGARSEKLFF	TGCGCCAGCAGCATCGGACAGGGGGCAAGGTCGGAAAAACTGTTTTTT
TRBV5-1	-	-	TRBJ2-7	CASSLRGGISYEQYF	TGCGCCAGCAGTCTCCGCGGGGGCATCTCCTACGAGCAGTACTTC
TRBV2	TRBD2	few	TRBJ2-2	CASRLAGGHIRELFF	TGTGCCAGCAGGCTGGCGGGGGGGCATATCCGGGAGCTGTTTTTT